The T cell receptor beta chain under discussion was sequenced for a study of blood T cell repertoires in COVID-19. V was clipped by 1 base and J by 6 bases, with 7 bases between them. This CDR3 is 12 amino acids long. The V gene's germline CDR1 is MGHRA and CDR2 YSYEKL. Measured with immunoSEQ multiplex PCR; TCRdb has only the in-frame clones, and not every one. This sample has about 670,000 clones, with 90% found just once. The source is a woman under 30 with acute or convalescent COVID-19. Sequencing used peripheral blood. This chain links TRBV4-1 with TRBJ2-7; the D gene is possibly TRBD2 (6 bases). The CDR3 bases are TGCGCCAGCAGCCAAGTGGGGGGCGAGCAGTACTTC. It codes for CASSQVGGEQYF.